Described below is a single T cell receptor beta chain sequence and its context. The germline CDR1 and CDR2 sequences are ENHRY and SYGVKD. The CDR3 runs to 15 residues. V shed 6 bases, J shed 5 bases, and the junction held 10 bases outside the gene matches. Those enrolled, adults aged roughly 18 to 89 years, came from around 24 US areas. Assignments of participants to cohorts depended upon their own reported clinical history. The data belong to a study of blood T cell repertoires in COVID-19. Background on the study: From T cells, B-cell-depleted T cells, or PBMCs came the material, which was cDNA or gDNA.

Clones were sequenced by immunoSEQ multiplex PCR, and TCRdb holds only the in-frame ones, with some missing. The profile shows approximately 130,000 clones, about four fifths of them singletons. This TCR came from a man aged 25 to 45 who had recovered from COVID-19. Sequencing was done on a sample of PBMCs or T cells enriched from blood (not recorded which). The chain has TRBV10-3 and TRBJ2-1; TRBD1 agrees at 7 bases. The CDR3 DNA reads as TGTGCCATCAGACCCACAGGGGAGTTGCACAATGAGCAGTTCTTC. It yields the protein CAIRPTGELHNEQFF.